These 14 T cell receptor beta chains originate from one sample sequenced in a study of molecular identifiers for immune sequencing clone quantification. TCRdb independently ran MiXCR on the PCR reads; one entry per CDR3 protein. The sample has just under 650,000 distinct CDR3 sequences; roughly 21% are singletons. The sequenced sample was naive CD8+ T cells from blood, with Jurkat cell RNA spiked in. The subset is: FACS-sorted CD8+CD4-CCR7+CD45RA+ naive T cells. The origin of the receptors is a human donor in good health. Some libraries in this study had Jurkat cell RNA spiked in.

The rearrangement uses TRBV7-9 and TRBJ2-7; 8 positions match TRBD1. The V gene end was trimmed by 7 bases and the J gene end by 7 bases; junction bases not matched to a gene: 15. Germline V CDR1 and CDR2: SEHNR, FQNEAQ (reference sequence). The CDR3 is made up of 15 amino acids. The CDR3 here is CASTPPDRAGMEQYF. The CDR3 region has the DNA TGTGCCAGCACCCCCCCGGACAGGGCCGGTATGGAGCAGTACTTC.

The chain couples TRBV29-1 to TRBJ2-3; 7 bases align to TRBD2. The junction had 8 bases not matched to a gene; V was cut back by 6 bases and J by 11 bases. Germline V CDR1 and CDR2: SQVTM, ANQGSEA. The CDR3 has 11 amino acids. The CDR3 loop is CSVLVGGMQYF. The CDR3 DNA reads as TGCAGCGTCCTAGTGGGAGGGATGCAGTATTTT.

This clonotype has a single count. At one boundary the junction diverges from the germline segment, which might be a read error. The gene calls are TRBV20-1 and TRBJ2-1; D may correspond to TRBD1 or TRBD2 (5 bases each). This CDR3 spans 15 amino acids. Germline CDR1 is DFQATT and CDR2 is SNEGSKA (reference sequence). This chain's CDR3 is CSATLRDRSYSEQFF. CDR3 nucleotide sequence: TGCAGTGCGACCCTCAGGGACCGGTCCTACAGTGAGCAGTTCTTC.

This clonotype was recorded at least ten times. As DNA, the CDR3 is TGTGCCAGCAGCCTACAGGGGGCCCACACTGAAGCTTTCTTT. It codes for CASSLQGAHTEAFF. The gene calls are TRBV7-9 and TRBJ1-1, with 9 positions matching TRBD1. This CDR3 has 14 amino acids. Looked up from germline, CDR1 is SEHNR and CDR2 is FQNEAQ (reference sequence). V trimming: 5 bases; J trimming: 3 bases; junction bases outside the gene matches: 4.

Many counts were recorded for this clonotype. The V and J genes are TRBV10-3 and TRBJ2-1; no reliable D call. Trimming removed 3 bases at V and 7 bases at J, with 7 bases between. This CDR3 has 12 residues. Germline assignment: CDR1 ENHRY and CDR2 SYGVKD. The chain's CDR3 is CAISDSPNEQFF. CDR3 coding DNA: TGTGCCATCAGTGATTCCCCGAATGAGCAGTTCTTC.

This clonotype was counted many times. The chain combines TRBV7-9 with TRBJ2-5; D remains unclear. Trimming took 3 bases from V and 3 from J, leaving 8 bases between them. The germline CDR1 and CDR2 sequences are SEHNR and FQNEAQ (reference sequence). The CDR3 consists of 13 residues. CDR3 sequence (DNA): TGTGCCAGCAGCTTCGGGCCGGAAGAGACCCAGTACTTC. The encoded protein is CASSFGPEETQYF.

This clonotype was seen only a few times. The chain couples TRBV28 to TRBJ2-7; TRBD2 matches at 11 bases. The CDR3 contains 15 residues. Germline V gene data show CDR1 as MDHEN and CDR2 as SYDVKM. The trim removed 6 bases at V and 2 bases at J, leaving 6 bases unmatched. The DNA for the CDR3 is TGTGCCAGCAGACCTATAGCGGGAGGGGCCTACGAGCAGTACTTC. Translating it yields CASRPIAGGAYEQYF.

As for this clonotype: This sequence may be a read error, since a much larger clone differs from it by one base. The chain recombines TRBV2 with TRBJ2-5; 9 nucleotides align to TRBD2. The CDR3 runs to 16 residues. Germline-derived CDR1 and CDR2 are SNHLY and FYNNEI. The CDR3 here is CASMYGGGAFGKTRYF. The CDR3 region has the DNA TGTGCCAGCATGTATGGCGGGGGGGCTTTCGGAAAGACCCGGTACTTC.

At least ten counts were recorded for this clonotype. The chain couples TRBV12-5 to TRBJ1-5; a possible D gene is TRBD1 (5 bases). Between the trimmed V and J ends, which lost 5 bases and 0 bases, there was a span of 11 bases. CDR1 and CDR2 (germline): LGHNT, FRNRAP. CDR3 length: 15 amino acids. CDR3 in amino acids: CASGAGTPSNQPQHF. CDR3 nucleotide sequence: TGTGCTAGTGGTGCCGGGACTCCTAGCAATCAGCCCCAGCATTTT.

There are many counts of this clonotype. V usage is TRBV5-4 and J usage is TRBJ2-7, with 10 bases identical to TRBD1. V was pared by 0 bases and J by 2 bases, with 5 bases of the junction left unmatched. This CDR3 has 16 residues. Germline V gene data show CDR1 as SGHNT and CDR2 as YYREEE (reference sequence). CDR3 coding DNA: TGTGCCAGCAGCTTGGCGGGGACAGGGGTTCCCTACGAGCAGTACTTC. It translates to CASSLAGTGVPYEQYF.

This clonotype has ten or more counts. This chain links TRBV19 with TRBJ2-7, with no clear D. The CDR3 covers 13 residues. V lost 5 bases and J lost 6, with 14 bases in between. Germline V lookup: CDR1 LNHDA, CDR2 SQIVND (reference sequence). The CDR3 DNA follows: TGTGCCAGTAGTGGAGAAATCTCCCTCGAGCAGTACTTC. Translated: CASSGEISLEQYF.

This clonotype was counted at least ten times. This rearrangement joins TRBV5-4 to TRBJ2-7; D is unresolved. The CDR3 is 15 residues long. The V and J ends lost 4 bases and 1 base respectively, with 15 bases between them. Germline loops: CDR1 SGHNT, CDR2 YYREEE (reference sequence). The CDR3 here is CASSPSFGGSYEQYF. The CDR3 coding sequence is TGTGCCAGCAGCCCCTCGTTCGGTGGATCCTACGAGCAGTACTTC. Drawing the rest from reference TRBV5-4 and TRBJ2-7, the complete variable domain is ETGVTQSPTHLIKTRGQQVTLRCSSQSGHNTVSWYQQALGQGPQFIFQYYREEENGRGNFPPRFSGLQFPNYSSELNVNALELDDSALYLCASSPSFGGSYEQYFGPGTRLTVT.

For this clonotype: This clone may be a read error of a much larger clone one base away. The rearrangement links TRBV11-2 to TRBJ1-1; D is ambiguous. The length of the CDR3 is 14 residues. Trimming took 4 bases from V and 4 from J, leaving 13 bases between them. Germline V gene lookup returns CDR1 SGHAT and CDR2 FQNNGV. CDR3 amino acids: CASSSLHLGTEAFF. The CDR3, as DNA: TGTGCCAGCAGCTCCCTCCACCTAGGCACTGAAGCTTTCTTT.

This clonotype was observed many times. The chain recombines TRBV27 with TRBJ2-3; TRBD1 agrees at 8 bases. V was clipped by 5 bases and J by 5 bases; unmatched bases: 15. This CDR3 has 17 amino acids. Germline V gene lookup returns CDR1 MNHEY and CDR2 SMNVEV (reference sequence). In nucleotides, the CDR3 is TGTGCCAGCAGTGTTGCGGTATGGACAGGGACGGAAGATACGCAGTATTTT. Translated: CASSVAVWTGTEDTQYF.